A single sample gave rise to the 20 T cell receptor beta chains below, sequenced in a study of blood T cell repertoires in COVID-19. Only in-frame clones appear in the TCRdb table, and some are missing; sequencing was by immunoSEQ multiplex PCR. The data contain fewer than 70,000 clones, 88% of them seen just once; the ten biggest clones take up roughly 8.8%. Sequencing input: peripheral blood. Receptors were obtained from a woman aged 70-85 years with active COVID-19.

This clone was seen just once. J is TRBJ2-7 and V is TRBV19; TRBD2 might be the D (6 bases). V was pared by 3 bases and J by 3 bases, with 12 bases between. Germline CDR1 and CDR2: LNHDA and SQIVND (reference sequence). The CDR3 covers 14 residues. This CDR3 is CASSMKRGSYEQYF. The CDR3 bases are TGTGCCAGTAGTATGAAACGGGGGAGCTACGAGCAGTACTTC.

This chain joins TRBV28 and TRBJ2-1; no clear D gene. Germline CDR1 MDHEN, CDR2 SYDVKM. V was pared by 5 bases and J by 7 bases, with 9 bases between. This CDR3 contains 12 residues. CDR3 coding DNA: TGTGCCAGCAGTCCCCCCAGGAATGAGCAGTTCTTC. Translated: CASSPPRNEQFF.

The V gene is TRBV18, the J gene TRBJ1-1; no definite D call. In germline, CDR1 is KGHSH, CDR2 LQKENI. The CDR3 extends over 13 amino acids. Trimming shortened V by 3 bases and J by 1 base, and 6 bases separated the two germline ends. This CDR3 reads CASSPERNTEAFF. CDR3 sequence (DNA): TGTGCCAGCTCACCTGAGCGGAACACTGAAGCTTTCTTT.

The rearrangement uses TRBV5-6 and TRBJ1-2, with 7 bases aligning to TRBD1. Losses at the gene ends were 7 bases for V and 7 bases for J; bases not matched to a gene: 10. The V gene's germline CDR1 is SGHDT and CDR2 YYEEEE. This CDR3 contains 13 residues. For the CDR3, the DNA is TGTGCCAGCGGTACAGGGGAGGCTTTTGGCTACACCTTC. Translated, it gives CASGTGEAFGYTF.

This clone occurred once. The genes are TRBV19 and TRBJ2-3; 14 nucleotides agree with TRBD2. Germline assignment: CDR1 LNHDA and CDR2 SQIVND (reference sequence). The CDR3 covers 15 residues. Trimming removed 4 bases from V and 5 bases from J; junction bases left unmatched: 2. CDR3 amino acids: CASSRLAGGGDTQYF. DNA of the CDR3: TGTGCCAGTAGTAGACTAGCGGGAGGGGGAGATACGCAGTATTTT.

The rearrangement joins TRBV10-3 to TRBJ2-3, with 9 bases identical to TRBD2. Looked up from germline, CDR1 is ENHRY and CDR2 is SYGVKD. The CDR3 sequence is 16 residues long. V was pared by 2 bases and J by 1 base, with 4 bases of the junction left unmatched. CDR3 loop: CAISEVAGVGTDTQYF. CDR3 nucleotides: TGTGCCATCAGTGAGGTAGCGGGAGTTGGCACAGATACGCAGTATTTT.

The V gene is TRBV3-1 (or the pseudogene TRBV3-2), the J gene TRBJ1-1; D is undetermined. V was cut by 4 bases and J by 2 bases, with 11 bases left in between. In germline, CDR1 is LGHDT, CDR2 YNNKEL (reference sequence). The length of the CDR3 is 14 residues. CDR3 nucleotide sequence: TGTGCCAGCAGCCTACACGACACAAACACTGAAGCTTTCTTT. This encodes CASSLHDTNTEAFF.

The chain has TRBV18 and TRBJ2-6; the match to TRBD1 covers 8 bases. The V and J ends lost 6 bases and 2 bases, in that order; junction bases with no gene match: 9. CDR1 and CDR2 from the germline V gene are KGHSH and LQKENI. This CDR3 is built from 17 residues. The CDR3 loop reads CASSPTGATPGANVLTF. The CDR3 bases are TGTGCCAGCTCCCCGACAGGGGCTACCCCTGGGGCCAACGTCCTGACTTTC.

CDR3 protein: CASSPRTHVLTF. The CDR3 DNA is TGTGCCAGCAGCCCACGGACACACGTCCTGACTTTC. The chain joins TRBV7-2 to TRBJ2-6; D might be TRBD1 (5 bases). This CDR3 spans 12 amino acids. The germline gives CDR1 SGHTA, CDR2 FQGNSA. V was trimmed by 5 bases and J by 11 bases, leaving 10 bases between them.

This chain joins TRBV2 and TRBJ2-5; 7 positions match TRBD1. V trimming: 7 bases; J trimming: 2 bases; junction bases outside the gene matches: 7. CDR1 and CDR2 from the germline V gene are SNHLY and FYNNEI. This CDR3 has 14 amino acids. The CDR3: CASNYIRGQETQYF. The CDR3 DNA sequence: TGTGCCAGCAATTATATCAGGGGGCAAGAGACCCAGTACTTC.

The chain employs TRBV24-1 and TRBJ2-1, with 9 nucleotides matching TRBD2. V lost 5 bases, J lost 9 bases, and 13 bases stayed unmatched. The CDR3 contains 16 residues. Germline V gene lookup returns CDR1 KGHDR and CDR2 SFDVKD. This chain's CDR3 is CATSGAGGSYVGEQFF. The CDR3 DNA is TGTGCCACCAGTGGAGCGGGAGGTTCTTATGTAGGTGAGCAGTTCTTC.

The rearrangement joins TRBV6-5 to TRBJ1-2; 7 nucleotides match TRBD1. CDR1 and CDR2 from the germline V gene are MNHEY and SVGAGI. The ends lost 2 bases at V and 6 bases at J; junction bases unmatched: 6. The CDR3 contains 14 residues. The CDR3, as DNA: TGTGCCAGCAGTTACGGAGGGGGCCACGATGGCTACACCTTC. Protein sequence: CASSYGGGHDGYTF.

CDR3 nucleotide sequence: TGCGCCAGCAGCCCAGGTGGCAGTCCTGCCTATGGCTACACCTTC. The encoded protein is CASSPGGSPAYGYTF. The chain uses TRBV5-1 and TRBJ1-2; no definite D call. V shed 4 bases and J shed 4 bases, with 17 bases lying between them. Germline V lookup: CDR1 SGHRS, CDR2 YFSETQ. The CDR3 is made up of 15 amino acids.

This clone was seen just once. The chain combines TRBV5-1 with TRBJ2-2; 9 positions agree with TRBD2. Germline-derived CDR1 and CDR2 are SGHRS and YFSETQ. This CDR3 is built from 18 residues. Germline trimming cut 2 bases from V and 1 base from J; bases unmatched to any gene: 9. CDR3 DNA sequence: TGCGCCAGCAGCTTTGGTAGCGGGAGCTCCCTGAACACCGGGGAGCTGTTTTTT. This sequence encodes CASSFGSGSSLNTGELFF.

The rearrangement links TRBV19 to TRBJ2-6, with 9 bases fitting TRBD1. Trimming at V came to 6 bases and at J to 0 bases, leaving 9 bases not matched to a gene. The CDR3 covers 18 residues. CDR1 and CDR2 from the germline V gene are LNHDA and SQIVND (reference sequence). For the CDR3, the DNA is TGTGCCAGTAGGAAAACGACAGGGGGAATCTCTGGGGCCAACGTCCTGACTTTC. Translation gives CASRKTTGGISGANVLTF.

This chain uses TRBV10-3 with TRBJ2-7; TRBD2 is a possible D gene (6 bases). CDR3 length: 11 residues. V gave up 10 bases and J gave up 2 bases, with 9 bases separating them. Germline assignment: CDR1 ENHRY and CDR2 SYGVKD. Here the CDR3 reads CATGVTYEQYF. The CDR3 coding sequence is TGTGCCACGGGAGTGACCTACGAGCAGTACTTC.

The V and J genes are TRBV15 and TRBJ1-5, with D unresolved. The CDR3 is made up of 11 amino acids. V lost 4 bases and J lost 11, with 9 bases in between. The germline V gene has CDR1 LNHNV and CDR2 YYDKDF (reference sequence). The CDR3 region has the DNA TGTGCCACCAGCACCGGTCTGACCCAGCATTTT. This gives the protein CATSTGLTQHF.

V gene TRBV6-2 or TRBV6-3 combines with J gene TRBJ2-7; D unclear. CDR1 is MNHEY, CDR2 SVGEGT, per germline. This CDR3 spans 10 amino acids. V was trimmed by 5 bases and J by 4 bases, leaving 3 bases between them. The CDR3, as DNA: TGTGCCAGCAGTCAATACGAGCAGTACTTC. Protein product: CASSQYEQYF.

The chain couples TRBV27 to TRBJ2-7, with a tentative D call TRBD1 (5 bases). Germline V lookup: CDR1 MNHEY, CDR2 SMNVEV (reference sequence). Trimming shortened V by 3 bases and J by 3 bases, and 9 bases separated the two germline ends. This CDR3 comprises 13 residues. The CDR3 loop is CASSFSDIYEQYF. The CDR3 DNA is TGTGCCAGCAGTTTTTCGGACATCTACGAGCAGTACTTC.

V is TRBV9 and J is TRBJ2-2, with D perhaps matching TRBD1 (6 bases). CDR3 length: 15 amino acids. Germline CDR1 SGDLS, CDR2 YYNGEE. V was shortened by 5 bases and J by 0 bases, with 11 bases between the two germline ends. CDR3 coding DNA: TGTGCCAGCAGGCCCGGGACAACGAACACCGGGGAGCTGTTTTTT. Translated: CASRPGTTNTGELFF.